This T cell receptor beta chain was sequenced during a study of blood T cell repertoires in COVID-19. Study-level background: The cDNA or gDNA used as material had been derived from T cells, B-cell-depleted T cells, or PBMCs.

Germline V CDR1 and CDR2: SGHNT, YYREEE (reference sequence). This CDR3 region has 14 residues. The ends lost 6 bases at V and 2 bases at J; junction bases unmatched: 2. How the authors handled the data: Estimated nucleated cell counts came from reference gene primer amplification. Clones were sequenced by immunoSEQ multiplex PCR, and TCRdb holds only the in-frame ones, with some missing. The V and J calls and clone size come from that table; D and trimming were worked out from the DNA. The sample consists of 250,000 to 300,000 clones, around four fifths of them appearing once. This receptor was obtained from a man in his 60s who had recovered from COVID-19. The chain employs TRBV5-4 and TRBJ2-5; 12 bases are a match to TRBD2. Sequenced input: peripheral blood. The CDR3 DNA follows: TGTGCCAGCACCGGGACTAGCGGGCAAGAGACCCAGTACTTC. Its protein product is CASTGTSGQETQYF.